These T cell receptor beta chains were read from a single sample in a study of T cell repertoires in cytomegalovirus infection. TCRdb fed the reads into MiXCR, producing one record per CDR3 protein. The table has around 740,000 distinct CDR3 sequences, less than 40% seen once. Sequences were obtained from PBMCs. These receptors were obtained from a human donor in good health (CMV status not recorded). Some clones in this sample may be carry-over from other donors' samples. CDR3s leave out the opening cysteine and the closing phenylalanine or tryptophan. Each record gives: D gene, V gene, CDR3 protein. D genes are given only for firm matches.

D gene: .
V gene: TRBV20-1
CDR3 protein: SARDRGGIKNIQY

D gene: TRBD1
V gene: TRBV28
CDR3 protein: ASSSGDRYEQY

D gene: TRBD1
V gene: TRBV6-2/TRBV6-3
CDR3 protein: ASSFPRTGGANTGELF

D gene: .
V gene: TRBV7-3
CDR3 protein: ASSFFLLNDEQF

D gene: .
V gene: TRBV7-9
CDR3 protein: ASSFQGSQPQH

D gene: .
V gene: TRBV24-1
CDR3 protein: ATNGAEDTDTQY

D gene: .
V gene: TRBV12-3/TRBV12-4
CDR3 protein: ASSLARHQPQH

D gene: .
V gene: TRBV12-3/TRBV12-4
CDR3 protein: ASSFETDNQPQH

D gene: TRBD1
V gene: TRBV7-2
CDR3 protein: ASSMDRGRGTEAF

D gene: TRBD2
V gene: TRBV28
CDR3 protein: ASLLEGAGVNEQY

D gene: TRBD1
V gene: TRBV10-2
CDR3 protein: ASRDRGGSEKLF

D gene: .
V gene: TRBV7-2
CDR3 protein: ASSYIGGGELF

D gene: TRBD2
V gene: TRBV10-3
CDR3 protein: AITAESGRRWSDTQY

D gene: TRBD1
V gene: TRBV7-2
CDR3 protein: ASNPRGGQNQY

D gene: .
V gene: TRBV12-3/TRBV12-4
CDR3 protein: ASSPTGPSKEAF

D gene: .
V gene: TRBV7-8
CDR3 protein: ASSSYGIYEQY

D gene: .
V gene: TRBV29-1
CDR3 protein: SAQSTTEAF

D gene: TRBD2
V gene: TRBV27
CDR3 protein: ASSKGLAGVERAKNIQY

D gene: TRBD1
V gene: TRBV27
CDR3 protein: ASSAGTGSLYSNQPQH

D gene: .
V gene: TRBV6-1
CDR3 protein: ASSTTVNTEAF

D gene: .
V gene: TRBV29-1
CDR3 protein: SVEDPRGVNTQY

D gene: TRBD1
V gene: TRBV28
CDR3 protein: ASSLPGTGGRGYT

D gene: .
V gene: TRBV6-6
CDR3 protein: ASSYEGTPYEQY

D gene: TRBD1
V gene: TRBV5-1
CDR3 protein: ASSLNPGQGLNYGYT

D gene: TRBD1
V gene: TRBV7-2
CDR3 protein: ASSLGRQGRRYGYT

D gene: .
V gene: TRBV29-1
CDR3 protein: SVEGGGQEQGDYEQY

D gene: .
V gene: TRBV19
CDR3 protein: ASSMVTEAF

D gene: .
V gene: TRBV6-5
CDR3 protein: ASSSVAKNSPLH

D gene: TRBD1
V gene: TRBV4-1
CDR3 protein: ASSQAEDRANTEAF

D gene: .
V gene: TRBV7-4
CDR3 protein: ASSAAIVGEAF

D gene: .
V gene: TRBV6-4
CDR3 protein: ASKVDSGANVLT

D gene: .
V gene: TRBV28
CDR3 protein: ASSFMSRGGVRTEAF

D gene: .
V gene: TRBV7-6
CDR3 protein: ASSHGTGTYEQY

D gene: .
V gene: TRBV27
CDR3 protein: ATAPGHFITQY

D gene: .
V gene: TRBV7-9
CDR3 protein: ASSQAGKSYEQY

D gene: .
V gene: TRBV6-5
CDR3 protein: ASSYPPGAENTEAF

D gene: TRBD2
V gene: TRBV7-2
CDR3 protein: ASSLGPSGSVYEQY

D gene: TRBD2
V gene: TRBV20-1
CDR3 protein: SASLAGNEQF

D gene: TRBD2
V gene: TRBV2
CDR3 protein: ASSLNGGETQY

D gene: .
V gene: TRBV19
CDR3 protein: ASSITALPATDTQY

D gene: .
V gene: TRBV28
CDR3 protein: ASSLEGSLYYEQY

D gene: .
V gene: TRBV5-4
CDR3 protein: ASSLGRPSVDTQY

D gene: .
V gene: TRBV7-8
CDR3 protein: ASRTFGVQGELF

D gene: .
V gene: TRBV9
CDR3 protein: ASSAEVRVTSEQY

D gene: TRBD1
V gene: TRBV6-6
CDR3 protein: ASIRDRGNEQF

D gene: .
V gene: TRBV4-2
CDR3 protein: ASSQGGISGTDTQY

D gene: .
V gene: TRBV4-2
CDR3 protein: ASSPSEGVDTEAF

D gene: TRBD2
V gene: TRBV29-1
CDR3 protein: SVGLAGGPGADTQY

D gene: .
V gene: TRBV6-1
CDR3 protein: ASSAREGAGDTQY

D gene: TRBD1
V gene: TRBV7-8
CDR3 protein: ASSLRQGIVAF

D gene: .
V gene: TRBV7-2
CDR3 protein: ASSSPGAGSYEQY

D gene: .
V gene: TRBV5-6
CDR3 protein: ASSFGAGEEKLF

D gene: .
V gene: TRBV7-2
CDR3 protein: ASSPGPPGVSSYEQY

D gene: TRBD1
V gene: TRBV20-1
CDR3 protein: SASRQGKIGAF

D gene: TRBD1
V gene: TRBV12-3/TRBV12-4
CDR3 protein: ASRPQQGAIEQY

D gene: TRBD2
V gene: TRBV5-4
CDR3 protein: ASSFAGGPRETQY

D gene: .
V gene: TRBV6-1
CDR3 protein: ASSEALGRGSPLH